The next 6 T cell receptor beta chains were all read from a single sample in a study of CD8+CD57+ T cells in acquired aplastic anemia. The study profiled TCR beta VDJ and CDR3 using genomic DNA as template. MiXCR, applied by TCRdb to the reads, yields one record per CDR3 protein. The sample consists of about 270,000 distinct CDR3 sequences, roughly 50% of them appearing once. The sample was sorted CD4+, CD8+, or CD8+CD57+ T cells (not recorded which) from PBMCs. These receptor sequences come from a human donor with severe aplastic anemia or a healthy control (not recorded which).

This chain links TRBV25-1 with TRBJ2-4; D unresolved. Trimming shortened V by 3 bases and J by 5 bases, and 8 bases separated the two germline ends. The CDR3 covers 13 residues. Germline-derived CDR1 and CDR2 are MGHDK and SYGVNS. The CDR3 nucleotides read TGTGCCAGCAGTGAGGTTTCCGAAAACATTCAGTACTTC. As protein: CASSEVSENIQYF.

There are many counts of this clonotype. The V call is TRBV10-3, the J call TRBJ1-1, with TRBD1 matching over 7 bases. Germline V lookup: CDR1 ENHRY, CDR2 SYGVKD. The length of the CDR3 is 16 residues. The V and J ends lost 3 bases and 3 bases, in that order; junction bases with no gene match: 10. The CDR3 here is CAISDGLTGRDTEAFF. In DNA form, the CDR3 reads TGTGCCATCAGTGACGGCTTGACAGGGAGGGACACTGAAGCTTTCTTT.

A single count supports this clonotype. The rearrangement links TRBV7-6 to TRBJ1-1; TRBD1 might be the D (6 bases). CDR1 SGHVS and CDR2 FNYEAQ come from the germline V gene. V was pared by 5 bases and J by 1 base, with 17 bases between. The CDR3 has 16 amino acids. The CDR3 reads CASSLGMGHTNTEAFF. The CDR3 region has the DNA TGTGCCAGCAGCCTTGGAATGGGACATACGAACACTGAAGCTTTCTTT.

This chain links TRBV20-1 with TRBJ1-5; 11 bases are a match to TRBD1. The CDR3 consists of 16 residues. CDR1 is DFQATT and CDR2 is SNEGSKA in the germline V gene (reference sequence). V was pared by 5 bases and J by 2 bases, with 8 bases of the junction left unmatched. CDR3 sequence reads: CSAPGQGAKGNQPQHF. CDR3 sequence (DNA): TGCAGTGCTCCAGGACAGGGGGCGAAGGGCAATCAGCCCCAGCATTTT.

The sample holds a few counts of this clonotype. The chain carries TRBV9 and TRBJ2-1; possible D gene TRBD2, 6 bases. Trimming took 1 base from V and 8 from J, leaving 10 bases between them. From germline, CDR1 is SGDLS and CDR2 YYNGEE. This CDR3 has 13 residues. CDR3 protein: CASSVTGGDEQFF. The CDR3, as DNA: TGTGCCAGCAGCGTAACAGGAGGGGATGAGCAGTTCTTC.

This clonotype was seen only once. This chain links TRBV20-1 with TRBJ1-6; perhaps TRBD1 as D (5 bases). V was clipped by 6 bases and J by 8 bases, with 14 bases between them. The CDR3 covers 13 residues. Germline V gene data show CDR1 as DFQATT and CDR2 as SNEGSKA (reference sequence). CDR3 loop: CSATGLLYSPLHF. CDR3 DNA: TGCAGTGCCACGGGACTCCTATATTCACCCCTCCACTTT.